Listed below are T cell receptor beta chains from one sample, sequenced in a study of blood T cell repertoires in COVID-19. Produced via immunoSEQ multiplex PCR; TCRdb's table is partial and in-frame only. The table shows 350,000 to 400,000 clones, with more than 80% occurring only once. The sample taken for sequencing was PBMCs or T cells enriched from blood (not recorded which). The receptor source for this set is a man aged 18 to 29 who had recovered from COVID-19. Each CDR3 is given with its conserved first and last residue. A D gene is named only where the DNA matches it firmly. Part of the rows lack a size; the others show once, few, many or a class for expanded clones.

D gene,clone size,J gene,V gene,CDR3 protein,CDR3 DNA
-,-,TRBJ2-1,TRBV9,CASSVGTVENEQFF,TGTGCCAGCAGCGTAGGGACAGTGGAGAATGAGCAGTTCTTC
TRBD2,-,TRBJ2-1,TRBV7-2,CASSLGLAGDNEQFF,TGTGCCAGCAGCTTGGGACTAGCGGGAGATAATGAGCAGTTCTTC
TRBD2,-,TRBJ2-1,TRBV18,CASSWTSGGPGYNEQFF,TGTGCCAGCTCATGGACTAGCGGGGGCCCCGGGTACAATGAGCAGTTCTTC
-,-,TRBJ2-7,TRBV5-4,CASSLLGRRDYEQYF,TGTGCCAGCAGCTTGTTGGGGCGCAGAGACTACGAGCAGTACTTC
TRBD2,-,TRBJ2-2,TRBV4-1,CASSQWLAGGPNTGELFF,TGCGCCAGCAGCCAATGGCTAGCGGGAGGGCCAAACACCGGGGAGCTGTTTTTT
-,-,TRBJ2-7,TRBV10-1,CASSEPWGVTYEQYF,TGCGCCAGCAGTGAGCCTTGGGGAGTCACCTACGAGCAGTACTTC
TRBD2,-,TRBJ2-3,TRBV5-1,CASSLDLAGVTDTQYF,TGCGCCAGCAGCTTAGACCTAGCGGGAGTAACAGATACGCAGTATTTT
-,once,TRBJ2-1,TRBV19,CASRTGTEQFF,TGTGCCAGTAGAACCGGGACAGAGCAGTTCTTC
TRBD2,-,TRBJ2-1,TRBV27,CASTKRGGLNEQFF,TGTGCCAGCACAAAGCGGGGGGGCCTCAATGAGCAGTTCTTC
-,-,TRBJ2-3,TRBV7-2,CASSLPSSSAAQYF,TGTGCCAGCAGCTTACCCTCCTCGTCAGCGGCGCAGTATTTT
-,-,TRBJ1-1,TRBV7-9,CASSLPYRGYTEAFF,TGTGCCAGCAGCTTACCGTATCGGGGTTATACTGAAGCTTTCTTT
-,once,TRBJ1-1,TRBV28,CASLFFRGSSTEAFF,TGTGCCAGCCTGTTTTTCAGGGGTAGTAGCACTGAAGCTTTCTTT
TRBD1,-,TRBJ1-2,TRBV5-1,CASSAGQVTYGYTF,TGCGCCAGCAGCGCTGGACAGGTCACCTATGGCTACACCTTC
-,few,TRBJ1-1,TRBV11-3,CASSLSGGSGAFF,TGTGCCAGCAGCCTAAGTGGAGGCAGTGGAGCTTTCTTT
-,-,TRBJ2-6,TRBV14,CASSQTGRVQSGANVLTF,TGTGCCAGCAGCCAAACAGGGAGAGTGCAGTCTGGGGCCAACGTCCTGACTTTC
-,-,TRBJ1-1,TRBV20-1,CRPGGDTEAFF,TGCAGGCCCGGAGGGGACACTGAAGCTTTCTTT
TRBD1,-,TRBJ1-1,TRBV5-1,CASSGKQGVNTEAFF,TGCGCCAGCAGCGGAAAACAGGGGGTCAACACTGAAGCTTTCTTT
-,-,TRBJ1-2,TRBV21-1,CASSPRDRGYGYTF,TGTGCCAGCAGCCCTCGGGACAGGGGGTACGGCTACACCTTC
TRBD2,-,TRBJ2-1,TRBV7-2,CASSAGTSGRTGSYNEQFF,TGTGCCAGCAGCGCCGGGACTAGCGGGAGAACGGGCTCCTACAATGAGCAGTTCTTC
-,-,TRBJ1-3,TRBV5-6,CASSPHSLMSGNTIYF,TGTGCCAGCAGCCCCCATTCCCTAATGTCTGGAAACACCATATATTTT
TRBD1,-,TRBJ1-2,TRBV27,CASSLRGTGLNYGYTF,TGTGCCAGCAGTTTACGGGGGACAGGGCTTAACTATGGCTACACCTTC
TRBD1,few,TRBJ1-2,TRBV5-1,CASSITPGQGNYGYTF,TGCGCCAGCAGCATAACCCCGGGACAGGGAAACTATGGCTACACCTTC
TRBD1,-,TRBJ1-2,TRBV28,CASRSSGQAIYGYTF,TGTGCCAGCAGATCCTCGGGACAGGCAATCTATGGCTACACCTTC
-,-,TRBJ2-2,TRBV7-8,CASSLGTSTGELFF,TGTGCCAGCAGCTTAGGCACTTCGACCGGGGAGCTGTTTTTT
TRBD2,-,TRBJ2-2,TRBV7-3,CASNQRGLAGAKNTGELFF,TGTGCCAGCAACCAACGGGGACTAGCGGGAGCGAAGAACACCGGGGAGCTGTTTTTT
TRBD1,-,TRBJ2-7,TRBV27,CASRHGTGGYEQYF,TGTGCCAGCCGTCACGGGACAGGGGGTTACGAGCAGTACTTC
-,-,TRBJ2-5,TRBV11-3,CASSFLAGETQYF,TGTGCCAGCAGCTTTTTGGCGGGCGAGACCCAGTACTTC
-,-,TRBJ1-1,TRBV7-9,CASSLSGREDVVGNTEAFF,TGTGCCAGCAGCTTGTCCGGCAGGGAAGATGTTGTTGGGAACACTGAAGCTTTCTTT
TRBD1,-,TRBJ1-3,TRBV19,CASSWGQFGNTIYF,TGTGCCAGTAGTTGGGGACAGTTTGGAAACACCATATATTTT
-,-,TRBJ1-2,TRBV5-1,CASDPGSSYGYTF,TGCGCCAGCGATCCAGGCTCATCCTATGGCTACACCTTC
-,-,TRBJ2-7,TRBV6-5,CASRRTGQGRYEQYF,TGTGCCAGCAGGCGGACGGGGCAGGGGCGATACGAGCAGTACTTC
TRBD1,-,TRBJ2-7,TRBV30,CAWIHPAQGTYEQYF,TGTGCCTGGATCCATCCCGCACAGGGGACCTACGAGCAGTACTTC
TRBD1,-,TRBJ1-2,TRBV9,CASSAQGRIGYGYTF,TGTGCCAGCAGCGCACAGGGGAGGATCGGCTATGGCTACACCTTC
-,-,TRBJ1-2,TRBV29-1,CSVEGGNEGYTF,TGCAGCGTTGAGGGGGGGAACGAGGGCTACACCTTC
TRBD1,-,TRBJ1-2,TRBV6-5,CASRPGQRAAGYTF,TGTGCCAGCAGACCGGGACAGCGGGCGGCTGGCTACACCTTC
-,-,TRBJ1-2,TRBV21-1,CASSMTGNYGYTF,TGTGCCAGCAGCATGACAGGGAACTATGGCTACACCTTC
-,-,TRBJ2-5,TRBV9,CASSVSSVQETQYF,TGTGCCAGCAGCGTCTCTAGCGTACAAGAGACCCAGTACTTC
TRBD1,-,TRBJ2-7,TRBV7-9,CASSLAWDRVNYEQYF,TGTGCCAGCAGCTTAGCGTGGGACAGGGTTAATTACGAGCAGTACTTC
-,-,TRBJ2-2,TRBV7-8,CASSLGLRVTGELFF,TGTGCCAGCAGCTTAGGATTGAGGGTCACCGGGGAGCTGTTTTTT
-,few,TRBJ1-1,TRBV11-2,CASSLTQNTEAFF,TGTGCCAGCAGCTTAACACAGAACACTGAAGCTTTCTTT
-,-,TRBJ2-1,TRBV12-3/TRBV12-4,CASRQSVALQFF,TGTGCCAGCAGACAATCCGTAGCACTTCAGTTCTTC
-,-,TRBJ1-2,TRBV5-6,CASSLGQTYTF,TGTGCCAGCAGCTTGGGACAGACCTACACCTTC
TRBD2,-,TRBJ2-5,TRBV19,CASSAGLAASQETQYF,TGTGCCAGTAGTGCGGGACTAGCGGCTTCCCAAGAGACCCAGTACTTC
-,-,TRBJ2-7,TRBV9,CASSVDLASYEQYF,TGTGCCAGCAGCGTAGATCTGGCCTCCTACGAGCAGTACTTC
TRBD2,once,TRBJ2-2,TRBV7-9,CARGLAVDTGELFF,TGTGCCAGGGGACTAGCGGTGGACACCGGGGAGCTGTTTTTT
-,-,TRBJ1-1,TRBV27,CASSLHGNPNTEAFF,TGTGCCAGCAGTTTACACGGGAATCCGAACACTGAAGCTTTCTTT
-,once,TRBJ2-1,TRBV5-5,CASSFGISGEQFF,TGTGCCAGCAGCTTCGGGATATCGGGTGAGCAGTTCTTC
TRBD1,once,TRBJ1-5,TRBV4-2,CASSQGTQGRPGQPQHF,TGTGCCAGCAGCCAAGGAACACAGGGGCGACCGGGTCAGCCCCAGCATTTT
-,-,TRBJ1-1,TRBV6-2/TRBV6-3,CASTYSGGAGTEAFF,TGTGCCAGCACTTATTCGGGGGGCGCAGGGACTGAAGCTTTCTTT
TRBD1,-,TRBJ1-2,TRBV20-1,CSASPRGRSTF,TGCAGTGCTAGTCCTAGGGGGCGATCCACCTTC